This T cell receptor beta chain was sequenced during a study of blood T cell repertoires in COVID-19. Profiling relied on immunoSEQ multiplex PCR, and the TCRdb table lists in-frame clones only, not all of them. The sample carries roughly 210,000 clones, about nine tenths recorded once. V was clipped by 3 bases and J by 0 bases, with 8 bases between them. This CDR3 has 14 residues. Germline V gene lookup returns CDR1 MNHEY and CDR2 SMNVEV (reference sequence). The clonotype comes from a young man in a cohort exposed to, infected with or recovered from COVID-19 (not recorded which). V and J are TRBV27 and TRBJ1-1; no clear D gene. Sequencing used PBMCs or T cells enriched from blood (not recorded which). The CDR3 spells CASSFRDMNTEAFF. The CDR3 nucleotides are TGTGCCAGCAGTTTCCGGGATATGAACACTGAAGCTTTCTTT.